Presented here are 32 T cell receptor beta chains from one specimen sequenced in a study of cytomegalovirus exposure and HLA in healthy donors. The PCR employed 60 Vbeta primers together with 13 Jbeta primers. TCRdb's table, derived via immunoSEQ multiplex PCR, lists solely in-frame clones and lacks some. The sample lists 200,000 to 250,000 clones, about 75% occurring once. Sequencing was performed on PBMCs. All receptors derive from a woman in her twenties or thirties in good health and CMV-seronegative.

This clone was observed a few times. The genes are TRBV11-3 and TRBJ2-6; possible D gene TRBD2, 5 bases. CDR1 SGHNT and CDR2 YENEEA come from the germline V gene. With 4 bases removed from V and 1 base from J, the gap between germline ends came to 8 bases. This CDR3 comprises 15 residues. DNA for the CDR3: TGTGCCAGCAGCTCCCCGGGGTCTGGGGCCAACGTCCTGACTTTC. Residues: CASSSPGSGANVLTF.

The rearrangement uses TRBV4-2 and TRBJ2-2; D might be TRBD1 (6 bases). Germline CDR1 and CDR2: LGHNA and YNFKEQ. The V gene lost 4 bases and the J gene lost 7 bases, with 16 bases spanning the gap. The CDR3 contains 15 residues. The CDR3 sequence is CASSPPEGENGELFF. The CDR3 DNA is TGTGCCAGCAGCCCCCCAGAGGGGGAAAACGGGGAGCTGTTTTTT.

The rearrangement joins TRBV5-4 to TRBJ2-7, with 8 bases matching TRBD1. This CDR3 is built from 14 residues. V shed 4 bases and J 3 bases; nucleotides not matched to a gene: 6. CDR1 is SGHNT and CDR2 is YYREEE in the germline V gene (reference sequence). CDR3 bases: TGTGCCAGCAGCGAACAGGGGGGTGTCTACGAGCAGTACTTC. Its translation: CASSEQGGVYEQYF.

The chain is built from TRBV21-1 and TRBJ1-1. TRBV21-1 is a listed pseudogene. This CDR3 contains 12 residues. The CDR3 protein is CARRVWNTEAFF. The CDR3 DNA is TGTGCCAGACGCGTTTGGAACACTGAAGCTTTCTTT.

The rearrangement joins TRBV18 to TRBJ2-1; 7 bases are a match to TRBD1. The CDR3 runs to 16 residues. The ends lost 2 bases at V and 0 bases at J; junction bases unmatched: 4. Per the germline V gene, CDR1 is KGHSH and CDR2 is LQKENI. The DNA of the CDR3 is TGTGCCAGCTCACCAGGCAGGGACAGCTCCTACAATGAGCAGTTCTTC. This sequence encodes CASSPGRDSSYNEQFF.

The V call is TRBV15, the J call TRBJ2-3; D gene ambiguous. CDR3 length: 12 residues. The V gene lost 5 bases and the J gene lost 4 bases, with 7 bases spanning the gap. Germline CDR1 and CDR2: LNHNV and YYDKDF (reference sequence). The CDR3 protein is CATSGVADTQYF. CDR3 nucleotide sequence: TGTGCCACCAGCGGTGTAGCAGATACGCAGTATTTT.

The CDR3 reads CASRRTGSYTGELFF. Here the CDR3 DNA reads TGTGCCAGCAGAAGGACAGGTTCTTACACCGGGGAGCTGTTTTTT. The chain employs TRBV6-5 and TRBJ2-2; 7 bases are a match to TRBD1. Germline assignment: CDR1 MNHEY and CDR2 SVGAGI. V was clipped by 6 bases and J by 3 bases; unmatched bases: 7. The CDR3 length is 15 residues.

The gene calls are TRBV7-8 and TRBJ2-2; 7 bases are a match to TRBD1. In germline, CDR1 is SGHVS, CDR2 FQNEAQ. This CDR3 contains 15 residues. V lost 2 bases to trimming and J lost 1 base; unmatched junction nucleotides: 1. The CDR3 spells CASSLWDRNTGELFF. The CDR3 nucleotides read TGTGCCAGCAGCTTATGGGACAGGAACACCGGGGAGCTGTTTTTT.

The chain links TRBV18 to TRBJ2-2; D uncertain. Germline lookup yields CDR1 KGHSH and CDR2 LQKENI. Trimming pared 0 bases from V and 0 bases from J, leaving 11 bases between. The CDR3 loop spans 17 amino acids. CDR3 in amino acids: CASSPPVAMTNTGELFF. CDR3 in DNA: TGTGCCAGCTCACCACCGGTGGCCATGACGAACACCGGGGAGCTGTTTTTT.

The rearrangement joins TRBV5-1 to TRBJ1-1; D is undetermined. The CDR3 sequence is 14 residues long. Germline V gene sequence: CDR1 SGHRS, CDR2 YFSETQ. V dropped 0 bases and J dropped 1 base, with 7 bases sitting between them. CDR3 protein: CASSLGTANTEAFF. In nucleotides, the CDR3 is TGCGCCAGCAGCTTGGGCACAGCGAACACTGAAGCTTTCTTT.

This clone was seen once. This sequence joins TRBV5-6 and TRBJ1-2; D not resolved. In germline, CDR1 is SGHDT, CDR2 YYEEEE. The CDR3 length is 14 residues. Trimming left V 0 bases short and J 4 bases short, with 10 bases between. CDR3 sequence: CASSLEARLYGYTF. The CDR3 DNA reads TGTGCCAGCAGCTTGGAGGCGAGACTCTATGGCTACACCTTC.

In DNA, the CDR3 is TGTGCCAGCAGCTTAAACGGGGGTAAAGGAAATGAGCAGTTCTTC. Its protein is CASSLNGGKGNEQFF. This chain uses TRBV7-3 with TRBJ2-1; TRBD2 is a possible D gene (6 bases). V gave up 1 base and J gave up 7 bases, with 14 bases separating them. This CDR3 is 15 amino acids long. The germline CDR1 and CDR2 sequences are SGHTA and FQGTGA. Complete variable domain (other parts from reference TRBV7-3 and TRBJ2-1): GAGVSQTPSNKVTEKGKYVELRCDPISGHTALYWYRQSLGQGPEFLIYFQGTGAADDSGLPNDRFFAVRPEGSVSTLKIQRTERGDSAVYLCASSLNGGKGNEQFFGPGTRLTVL.

The chain carries TRBV19 and TRBJ1-6; the D is unclear. Germline V CDR1 and CDR2: LNHDA, SQIVND (reference sequence). The CDR3 covers 16 residues. The V end was cut by 6 bases, the J end by 0 bases, with 12 bases between. DNA of the CDR3: TGTGCCAGTAGCTTCTCCGGGAGCTCCTATAATTCACCCCTCCACTTT. It encodes CASSFSGSSYNSPLHF. Full variable domain (remainder filled in from reference TRBV19 and TRBJ1-6): DGGITQSPKYLFRKEGQNVTLSCEQNLNHDAMYWYRQDPGQGLRLIYYSQIVNDFQKGDIAEGYSVSREKKESFPLTVTSAQKNPTAFYLCASSFSGSSYNSPLHFGNGTRLTVT.

The chain links TRBV29-1 to TRBJ1-5, with no clear D. The germline CDR1 and CDR2 sequences are SQVTM and ANQGSEA. Trimming cost V 5 bases and J 0 bases, with 8 bases left between them. The CDR3 contains 13 residues. The CDR3, as DNA: TGCAGCGTTTGGACTGGTAGCAATCAGCCCCAGCATTTT. Its protein product is CSVWTGSNQPQHF.

The genes are TRBV19 and TRBJ2-1, with 10 positions matching TRBD2. V lost 4 bases to trimming and J lost 3 bases; unmatched junction nucleotides: 6. This CDR3 is built from 16 residues. Germline lookup yields CDR1 LNHDA and CDR2 SQIVND (reference sequence). Written as DNA, the CDR3 is TGTGCCAGTAGTACGAACGGACTAGCGGTCTACAATGAGCAGTTCTTC. Protein product: CASSTNGLAVYNEQFF.

This clone has only a few counts. The chain carries TRBV7-6 and TRBJ2-1; TRBD2 matches 8 bases. This CDR3 has 13 residues. In germline, CDR1 is SGHVS, CDR2 FNYEAQ. Losses at the gene ends were 5 bases for V and 16 bases for J; bases not matched to a gene: 13. The CDR3 sequence is CASSHGSGTRHFF. The CDR3 DNA is TGTGCCAGCAGCCACGGTTCAGGGACTAGACATTTCTTC. Full variable domain (remainder filled in from reference TRBV7-6 and TRBJ2-1): GAGVSQSPRYKVTKRGQDVALRCDPISGHVSLYWYRQALGQGPEFLTYFNYEAQQDKSGLPNDRFSAERPEGSISTLTIQRTEQRDSAMYRCASSHGSGTRHFFGPGTRLTVL.

The chain employs TRBV5-1 and TRBJ2-3, with 7 bases that match TRBD2. Germline CDR1 is SGHRS and CDR2 is YFSETQ. The junction had 11 bases not matched to a gene; V was cut back by 4 bases and J by 0 bases. CDR3 length: 17 residues. CDR3 protein: CASSPGHSSGSTDTQYF. The CDR3, as DNA: TGCGCCAGCAGCCCCGGCCATAGTAGCGGGAGCACAGATACGCAGTATTTT.

J is TRBJ2-2 and V is TRBV10-3, with D maybe TRBD1 (5 bases). The germline V gene encodes CDR1 ENHRY and CDR2 SYGVKD. Trimming removed 3 bases from V and 9 bases from J, with 14 bases in between. This CDR3 region has 14 residues. CDR3 DNA: TGTGCCATCAGTGAATTCGAAGGGGTCCGGGAGCTGTTTTTT. Its translation is CAISEFEGVRELFF.

The chain is built from TRBV5-1 and TRBJ2-1; no definite D call. The V and J ends lost 4 bases and 3 bases respectively, with 14 bases between them. Per the germline V gene, CDR1 is SGHRS and CDR2 is YFSETQ. This CDR3 is built from 15 residues. This chain's CDR3 is CASSLDTAGYNEQFF. The CDR3 region has the DNA TGCGCCAGCAGCCTCGACACGGCCGGCTACAATGAGCAGTTCTTC.

The CDR3 nucleotides read TGTGCCAGCAGTTTGACAGGAAACTATGGCTACACCTTC. It yields the protein CASSLTGNYGYTF. This chain links TRBV6-1 with TRBJ1-2; maybe TRBD1 (6 bases). The CDR3 length is 13 residues. V gave up 5 bases and J gave up 2 bases, with 9 bases separating them. Germline V gene lookup returns CDR1 MNHNS and CDR2 SASEGT.

This clone has a handful of counts. The rearrangement uses TRBV27 and TRBJ1-2, with D possibly being TRBD1 (6 bases). V gave up 2 bases and J gave up 4 bases, with 11 bases separating them. The germline gives CDR1 MNHEY, CDR2 SMNVEV (reference sequence). The CDR3 is 14 residues long. For the CDR3, the DNA is TGTGCCAGCAGTTTAGGTCAGGGGACCTATGGCTACACCTTC. Its protein is CASSLGQGTYGYTF.

Concerning this clone: At one end the junction does not follow the germline gene, possibly because of a read error. The sample holds other DNA sequences that translate to the same CDR3. The chain joins TRBV7-9 to TRBJ2-3; D possibly corresponds to TRBD2 (6 bases). Germline V gene sequence: CDR1 SEHNR, CDR2 FQNEAQ (reference sequence). The CDR3 has 14 amino acids. The chain's CDR3 is CASSSGGSTDTQYF. Here the CDR3 DNA reads TGTGCCAGCAGCTCCGGGGGTAGCACAGATACGCAGTATTTC.

The J gene is TRBJ2-1, the V gene TRBV7-2, with TRBD2 matching over 8 bases. Per germline, CDR1 SGHTA and CDR2 FQGNSA. Trimming at V came to 7 bases and at J to 4 bases, leaving 6 bases not matched to a gene. This CDR3 is 14 amino acids long. The CDR3, as DNA: TGTGCCAGCAAAGGCGGGGGGTCTTACAATGAGCAGTTCTTC. The encoded protein is CASKGGGSYNEQFF.

The rearrangement links TRBV5-1 to TRBJ2-7; 8 bases agree with TRBD1. V dropped 4 bases and J dropped 3; count of bases not matched to a gene: 6. Germline V gives CDR1 SGHRS, CDR2 YFSETQ. This CDR3 has 14 amino acids. The CDR3 reads CASSRGQAYYEQYF. CDR3 nucleotides: TGCGCCAGCAGCCGGGGACAGGCCTACTACGAGCAGTACTTC.

The chain employs TRBV4-1 and TRBJ1-4; no clear D. The CDR3 runs to 17 residues. The germline gives CDR1 MGHRA, CDR2 YSYEKL. Trimming pared 1 base from V and 7 bases from J, leaving 19 bases between. The CDR3 region is CASSQVLLWRRAEKLFF. DNA of the CDR3: TGCGCCAGCAGCCAAGTTTTGCTCTGGCGGCGGGCTGAAAAACTGTTTTTT.

The chain links TRBV27 to TRBJ2-7, with D perhaps TRBD1 (5 bases). This CDR3 has 14 residues. Germline loops: CDR1 MNHEY, CDR2 SMNVEV (reference sequence). The V end was cut by 1 base, the J end by 5 bases, with 12 bases between. CDR3 sequence: CASSLFPRQNEQYF. CDR3 sequence (DNA): TGTGCCAGCAGTTTATTCCCCCGACAGAACGAGCAGTACTTC.

The V gene is TRBV11-2, the J gene TRBJ1-1; D is unclear. V shed 1 base and J shed 1 base, with 4 bases lying between them. CDR3 length equals 13 residues. Germline CDR1 and CDR2: SGHAT and FQNNGV. CDR3: CASSLGGNTEAFF. In DNA, the CDR3 is TGTGCCAGCAGCTTAGGAGGGAACACTGAAGCTTTCTTT.

This clone was seen only a few times. This chain connects TRBV14 to TRBJ2-7; TRBD2 agrees at 12 bases. This CDR3 contains 14 residues. The germline gives CDR1 SGHDN, CDR2 FVKESK. The V and J ends lost 4 bases and 7 bases, in that order; junction bases with no gene match: 5. CDR3 in amino acids: CASSLGLAGWEQYF. The CDR3 DNA reads TGTGCCAGCAGCCTTGGACTAGCGGGGTGGGAGCAGTACTTC.

The CDR3 DNA sequence: TGTGCCAGCAGTTTATATGGGGGCTTATTGAACACTGAAGCTTTCTTT. It encodes CASSLYGGLLNTEAFF. The chain recombines TRBV27 with TRBJ1-1; possibly TRBD1 for D (6 bases). CDR1 and CDR2 from the germline V gene are MNHEY and SMNVEV (reference sequence). Trimming stripped 1 base from V and 0 bases from J, with 12 bases between. The CDR3 has 16 residues.

The chain is built from TRBV5-6 and TRBJ1-2; TRBD1 matches 9 bases. This CDR3 region has 15 residues. The junction had 6 bases not matched to a gene; V was cut back by 3 bases and J by 3 bases. Germline CDR1 and CDR2: SGHDT and YYEEEE. The CDR3 nucleotides are TGTGCCAGCAGCTCCGCCGGGACAGGGTACTATGGCTACACCTTC. It translates to CASSSAGTGYYGYTF.

The chain combines TRBV9 with TRBJ2-2; 10 positions match TRBD2. CDR1 and CDR2 from the germline V gene are SGDLS and YYNGEE. This CDR3 is 16 amino acids long. V lost 4 bases to trimming and J lost 1 base; unmatched junction nucleotides: 4. CDR3 sequence (DNA): TGTGCCAGCAGCTCCCGGACTAGCGGGAACACCGGGGAGCTGTTTTTT. Its translation: CASSSRTSGNTGELFF.

The chain uses TRBV4-1 and TRBJ1-2; D is ambiguous. This CDR3 region has 16 residues. Per the germline V gene, CDR1 is MGHRA and CDR2 is YSYEKL. V gave up 1 base and J gave up 4 bases, with 16 bases separating them. The CDR3 loop reads CASSQAPKTGVYGYTF. For the CDR3, the DNA is TGCGCCAGCAGCCAAGCTCCCAAGACGGGAGTCTATGGCTACACCTTC.